The clone carrying this T cell receptor (beta chain) occurred many times. Its antigen is still unknown. The CDR3 has 14 amino acids. The V and J ends lost 1 base and 7 bases respectively, with 16 bases between them. CDR1 DFQATT and CDR2 SNEGSKA come from the germline V gene (reference sequence). This entry is derived from a study of glioma-infiltrating T cells. Study summary: Glioma patients had dexamethasone for six or fewer days before surgery. Blood libraries targeted about 4- to 11-fold coverage of 900,000 to 1,000,000 T cells.

The iRepertoire nested amplicon-rescue multiplex PCR amplified TCR alpha and beta CDR3s from RNA. One entry per CDR3 protein, called by TCRdb with MiXCR from the multiplex PCR reads. Of around 350,000 distinct CDR3 sequences listed, 41% are singletons. Study observations and caveats: Tissue-blood divergence was below expectation in non-neoplastic patients, above in gliomas. Patients with low tissue-blood divergence carried a signature set of shared blood CDR3 motifs.

Material for sequencing was glioma tissue, nonneoplastic brain tissue, or PBMCs (not recorded which). The TCR sequence derives from a human donor with low-grade glioma or glioblastoma, undergoing nonglioma brain surgery, or in good health (not recorded which). This rearrangement joins TRBV20-1 to TRBJ1-1, with D hard to call. In DNA, the CDR3 is TGCAGTGCTAGAGGGAGCTGGGGAATTCTTGAAGCTTTCTTT. Protein sequence: CSARGSWGILEAFF.